What follows are 2 T cell receptor beta chains derived from one specimen sequenced in a study of blood T cells in healthy people across ages. Next came a second PCR, run for roughly 6 to 11 cycles, which used a sample-barcoded 5' primer along with a J-beta primer mix. TCRdb re-called the 5' RACE reads through MiXCR, storing one row per CDR3 protein. The sample records 1.6 million or so distinct CDR3 sequences, around 35% being singletons. Sequenced: blood. Source of these receptors: a woman under 40 in good health.

The chain carries TRBV20-1 and TRBJ1-5, with D possibly matching TRBD1 (6 bases). Germline assignment: CDR1 DFQATT and CDR2 SNEGSKA (reference sequence). Trimming cost V 3 bases and J 4 bases, with 13 bases left between them. The CDR3 is 14 amino acids. Here the CDR3 DNA reads TGCAGTGCTAGCTCCAGGGGTCCGAATCAGCCCCAGCATTTT. Translated: CSASSRGPNQPQHF.

There are many counts of this clonotype. The V call is TRBV7-2, the J call TRBJ2-2, with 12 bases fitting TRBD1. CDR1 and CDR2 (germline): SGHTA, FQGNSA. The J segment lost 8 bases and the V segment lost 5 bases, leaving 15 bases of the junction unmatched. The CDR3 consists of 18 residues. The DNA for the CDR3 is TGTGCCAGCAGCCCCGGGACAGGGGGCGCAAGGACAGCGGGGGAGCTGTTTTTT. This sequence encodes CASSPGTGGARTAGELFF. The variable domain in full, completed from reference TRBV7-2 and TRBJ2-2, reads GAGVSQSPSNKVTEKGKDVELRCDPISGHTALYWYRQSLGQGLEFLIYFQGNSAPDKSGLPSDRFSAERTGGSVSTLTIQRTQQEDSAVYLCASSPGTGGARTAGELFFGEGSRLTVL.